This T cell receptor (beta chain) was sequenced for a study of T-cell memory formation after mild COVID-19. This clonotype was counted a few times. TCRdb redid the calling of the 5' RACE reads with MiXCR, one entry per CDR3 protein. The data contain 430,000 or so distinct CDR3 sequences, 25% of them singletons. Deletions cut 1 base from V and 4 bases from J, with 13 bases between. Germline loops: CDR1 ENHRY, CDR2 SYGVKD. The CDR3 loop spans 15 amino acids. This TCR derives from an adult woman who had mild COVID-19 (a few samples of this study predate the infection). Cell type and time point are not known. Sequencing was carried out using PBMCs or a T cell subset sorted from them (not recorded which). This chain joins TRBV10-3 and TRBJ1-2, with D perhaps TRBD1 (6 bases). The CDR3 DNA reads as TGTGCCATCAGTGAGTTAACCGGGACAATCTATGGCTACACCTTC. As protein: CAISELTGTIYGYTF.